The 25 T cell receptor beta chains presented below share a single source sample, sequenced in a study of T cells in Graves' hyperthyroidism and ophthalmopathy. RNA transcripts yielded amplified TCR beta CDR3 regions. First-round RT-PCR of the TCR CDR3 relied on the HTBI primer set. TCRdb re-derived calls from the multiplex PCR reads in MiXCR, one entry per CDR3 protein. The table records some 560,000 distinct CDR3 sequences, more than 15% of them present only once. Sequenced material: blood. These receptors all come from a woman aged 30 to 39 with Graves' hyperthyroidism.

This clonotype was seen only a few times. The rearrangement uses TRBV20-1 and TRBJ2-7; 12 bases agree with TRBD2. J gave up 6 bases and V 4 bases, and 7 bases lay outside the gene matches. Germline values: CDR1 DFQATT, CDR2 SNEGSKA (reference sequence). This CDR3 is 14 amino acids long. The CDR3 DNA reads as TGCAGTGCTACCCCTAGCGGGAGGGCGGTCGAGCAGTACTTC. Translating it yields CSATPSGRAVEQYF.

This clonotype was recorded many times. The V and J genes are TRBV20-1 and TRBJ1-2, with TRBD1 matching over 7 bases. With V trimmed by 4 bases and J by 6 bases, 2 bases remained unmatched. The CDR3 consists of 11 residues. Looked up from germline, CDR1 is DFQATT and CDR2 is SNEGSKA (reference sequence). The CDR3: CSAITGDGYTF. The CDR3 coding sequence is TGCAGTGCTATTACAGGGGATGGCTACACCTTC.

The rearrangement links TRBV20-1 to TRBJ2-7, with D tentatively TRBD2 (6 bases). Germline CDR1 is DFQATT and CDR2 is SNEGSKA (reference sequence). There are 14 residues in the CDR3. V lost 8 bases and J lost 2, with 19 bases in between. CDR3 protein: CSTTNPEGPYEQYF. The CDR3 DNA reads as TGCAGTACCACTAATCCGGAGGGCCCCTACGAGCAGTACTTC.

Ten or more counts support this clonotype. The chain employs TRBV7-8 and TRBJ1-1; perhaps TRBD1 as D (5 bases). CDR1 and CDR2 (germline): SGHVS, FQNEAQ. This CDR3 spans 15 amino acids. V lost 7 bases to trimming and J lost 1 base, with 16 bases between them. CDR3 sequence (DNA): TGTGCCAGCACCATAAAGCGGGGGGAGAACACTGAAGCTTTCTTT. It encodes CASTIKRGENTEAFF.

V and J are TRBV10-2 and TRBJ1-3; possibly TRBD1 for D (5 bases). Germline-derived CDR1 and CDR2 are WSHSY and SAAADI. CDR3 size: 17 residues. Trimming shortened V by 0 bases and J by 3 bases, and 15 bases separated the two germline ends. The CDR3 region has the DNA TGCGCCAGCAGTGAGTCGACTCGGTTCGGGGGTGGAAACACCATATATTTT. Encoded protein: CASSESTRFGGGNTIYF.

This clonotype was detected many times. This chain connects TRBV4-1 to TRBJ2-5, with 12 positions matching TRBD2. This CDR3 comprises 17 residues. CDR1 MGHRA and CDR2 YSYEKL come from the germline V gene. Trimming removed 0 bases from V and 7 bases from J; junction bases left unmatched: 9. The DNA of the CDR3 is TGCGCCAGCAGCCAAGAGGGAACTAGCGGGAGGAAGGGGACCCAGTACTTC. The encoded protein is CASSQEGTSGRKGTQYF.

This clonotype was seen more than once but under ten times. The chain joins TRBV4-1 to TRBJ2-7; 7 bases are shared with TRBD2. CDR1 and CDR2 from the germline V gene are MGHRA and YSYEKL. This CDR3 spans 15 amino acids. V shed 3 bases, J shed 3 bases, and the junction held 8 bases outside the gene matches. CDR3 sequence reads: CASSQPGTNVYEQYF. CDR3 in DNA: TGCGCCAGCAGCCAGCCCGGGACTAACGTCTACGAGCAGTACTTC.

This clonotype was observed a handful of times. The chain couples TRBV6-5 to TRBJ2-2; D gene ambiguous. The CDR3 contains 15 residues. Between the trimmed V and J ends, which lost 1 base and 1 base, there was a span of 7 bases. CDR1 and CDR2 from the germline V gene are MNHEY and SVGAGI. CDR3 sequence (DNA): TGTGCCAGCAGTTACTTAACCATGAACACCGGGGAGCTGTTTTTT. It specifies CASSYLTMNTGELFF.

This clonotype came up many times. Written as DNA, the CDR3 is TGTGCCTGGACCCAGGGGTGGGGATATGGCTACACCTTC. Protein product: CAWTQGWGYGYTF. This chain joins TRBV30 and TRBJ1-2, with a weak D call TRBD1 (6 bases). Trimming left V 4 bases short and J 5 bases short, with 14 bases between. CDR1 GTSNPN and CDR2 SVGIG come from the germline V gene (reference sequence). The CDR3 has 13 residues.

V is TRBV4-1 and J is TRBJ2-5; 8 positions match TRBD2. The V gene end was trimmed by 0 bases and the J gene end by 4 bases; junction bases not matched to a gene: 7. The CDR3 sequence is 16 residues long. CDR1 and CDR2 (germline): MGHRA, YSYEKL. The CDR3 DNA is TGCGCCAGCAGCCAAGATTCTGCGGGGGGAGGAGAGACCCAGTACTTC. Translated, it gives CASSQDSAGGGETQYF.

As concerns this clonotype: A much larger clone lies one base from this, so it may be a read error. The chain links TRBV3-1 to TRBJ1-1, with D maybe TRBD1 (6 bases). Per the germline V gene, CDR1 is LGHDT and CDR2 is YNNKEL (reference sequence). The CDR3 is 15 amino acids. Trimming stripped 4 bases from V and 1 base from J, with 13 bases between. The CDR3 loop reads CASSPYKGGNTEAFF. In nucleotides, the CDR3 is TGTGCCAGCAGCCCTTACAAGGGGGGGAACACTGAAGCTTTCTTT.

Comment on this clonotype: This may come from a read error, since a much larger clone is one base off. The chain employs TRBV18 and TRBJ2-7; the D is unclear. Between the trimmed V and J ends, which lost 1 base and 2 bases, there was a span of 15 bases. The CDR3 totals 16 residues. Germline CDR1 KGHSH, CDR2 LQKENI. Here the CDR3 reads CASSPRLTPSTYEQYF. Written as DNA, the CDR3 is TGTGCCAGCTCACCACGCCTGACCCCGTCTACCTACGAGCAGTACTTC.

Ten or more counts support this clonotype. The gene calls are TRBV10-3 and TRBJ2-1; D is possibly TRBD1 (6 bases). The germline V gene has CDR1 ENHRY and CDR2 SYGVKD. The V and J ends lost 5 bases and 7 bases respectively, with 9 bases between them. The CDR3 is 12 residues long. The CDR3 sequence: CAISRTDNEQFF. As DNA, the CDR3 is TGTGCCATCAGTCGGACAGATAATGAGCAGTTCTTC.

This clonotype was detected many times. The rearrangement links TRBV27 to TRBJ2-3; D is unresolved. The CDR3 covers 13 residues. Germline assignment: CDR1 MNHEY and CDR2 SMNVEV (reference sequence). The ends were cut back, 5 bases at V and 0 bases at J, with 6 bases in the middle. CDR3 loop: CASSTASTDTQYF. The CDR3 DNA reads as TGTGCCAGCAGTACCGCTAGCACAGATACGCAGTATTTT.

This clonotype was seen repeatedly, ten times or more. Here the CDR3 reads CASSTRDRAGEQYF. CDR3 nucleotide sequence: TGTGCCAGCAGTACCCGGGACAGGGCAGGCGAGCAGTACTTC. V is TRBV28 and J is TRBJ2-7, with 9 bases identical to TRBD1. In germline, CDR1 is MDHEN, CDR2 SYDVKM. This CDR3 has 14 amino acids. V lost 5 bases to trimming and J lost 6 bases; unmatched junction nucleotides: 8. Filled out from reference TRBV28 and TRBJ2-7, the complete variable domain reads DVKVTQSSRYLVKRTGEKVFLECVQDMDHENMFWYRQDPGLGLRLIYFSYDVKMKEKGDIPEGYSVSREKKERFSLILESASTNQTSMYLCASSTRDRAGEQYFGPGTRLTVT.

The table lists this clonotype with a few counts. This rearrangement joins TRBV15 to TRBJ2-3; TRBD1 matches at 9 bases. There are 16 residues in the CDR3. CDR1 and CDR2 from the germline V gene are LNHNV and YYDKDF (reference sequence). J was trimmed by 0 bases and V by 5 bases; bases with no gene match: 6. The CDR3 sequence is CATSARTGASTDTQYF. DNA of the CDR3: TGTGCCACCAGCGCCAGGACAGGGGCCAGCACAGATACGCAGTATTTT. Using reference TRBV15 and TRBJ2-3 for the parts outside the CDR3, the full variable domain is DAMVIQNPRYQVTQFGKPVTLSCSQTLNHNVMYWYQQKSSQAPKLLFHYYDKDFNNEADTPDNFQSRRPNTSFCFLDIRSPGLGDTAMYLCATSARTGASTDTQYFGPGTRLTVL.

This clonotype came up many times. This chain connects TRBV30 to TRBJ1-2, with unresolved D. V shed 3 bases and J shed 5 bases, with 4 bases lying between them. Germline CDR1 and CDR2: GTSNPN and SVGIG (reference sequence). This CDR3 has 10 residues. In DNA, the CDR3 is TGTGCCTGGAGAGCGTATGGCTACACCTTC. It translates to CAWRAYGYTF.

This clonotype was found many times. V is TRBV7-2 and J is TRBJ2-1, with 11 bases aligning to TRBD2. In germline, CDR1 is SGHTA, CDR2 FQGNSA. There are 15 residues in the CDR3. The J segment lost 5 bases and the V segment lost 5 bases, leaving 5 bases of the junction unmatched. In nucleotides, the CDR3 is TGTGCCAGCAGCGCGGTAGCGGGAGGGAACAATGAGCAGTTCTTC. It translates to CASSAVAGGNNEQFF.

This clonotype was recorded at least ten times. The rearrangement joins TRBV19 to TRBJ1-1; possible D gene TRBD1, 6 bases. The CDR3 covers 14 residues. Germline CDR1 LNHDA, CDR2 SQIVND (reference sequence). V was trimmed by 9 bases and J by 0 bases, leaving 14 bases between them. CDR3 region: CASSETGLNTEAFF. For the CDR3, the DNA is TGTGCCAGCAGCGAGACAGGATTGAACACTGAAGCTTTCTTT.

This clonotype appeared many times. V usage is TRBV25-1 and J usage is TRBJ2-1, with 10 positions matching TRBD2. The CDR3 extends over 15 amino acids. V shed 4 bases, J shed 2 bases, and the junction held 2 bases outside the gene matches. Germline lookup yields CDR1 MGHDK and CDR2 SYGVNS. CDR3 nucleotides: TGTGCCAGCAGTGGACTAGCGGGTACCTACAATGAGCAGTTCTTC. This gives the protein CASSGLAGTYNEQFF.

The genes are TRBV14 and TRBJ1-4, with TRBD1 identical over 10 bases. After removal of 4 bases from V and 11 bases from J, the junction contained 13 bases not matched to a gene. CDR1 SGHDN and CDR2 FVKESK come from the germline V gene. The CDR3 covers 16 residues. The CDR3 DNA sequence: TGTGCCAGCAGCCTAAGCCTCGGGACAGGGGACCAGAAACTGTTTTTT. Translating gives CASSLSLGTGDQKLFF.

The J gene is TRBJ2-1, the V gene TRBV27, with 8 bases aligning to TRBD2. The CDR3 contains 18 residues. V shed 4 bases, J shed 9 bases, and the junction held 20 bases outside the gene matches. CDR1 and CDR2 from the germline V gene are MNHEY and SMNVEV (reference sequence). The CDR3 sequence is CASSWTGTRVSRVGEQFF. The CDR3 nucleotides read TGTGCCAGCAGTTGGACCGGGACTAGAGTTTCGCGGGTCGGTGAGCAGTTCTTC.

This clonotype was detected a few times. V is TRBV2 and J is TRBJ2-2; weak D call: TRBD2 (6 bases). Looked up from germline, CDR1 is SNHLY and CDR2 is FYNNEI. The CDR3 has 15 amino acids. Between the trimmed V and J ends, which lost 9 bases and 1 base, there was a span of 15 bases. The CDR3, as DNA: TGTGCCAGGGAGCTGTCGGGAGAGAACACCGGGGAGCTGTTTTTT. It is translated as CARELSGENTGELFF.

This clonotype was seen at least ten times. CDR3 sequence: CAISESTWDTQYF. CDR3 DNA sequence: TGTGCCATCAGTGAGTCCACCTGGGATACGCAGTATTTT. The chain carries TRBV10-3 and TRBJ2-3, with unresolved D. Trimming took 0 bases from V and 6 from J, leaving 7 bases between them. The CDR3 is 13 residues long. CDR1 is ENHRY and CDR2 is SYGVKD in the germline V gene.

V gene TRBV6-1 combines with J gene TRBJ1-5; 10 nucleotides agree with TRBD1. Germline V gene sequence: CDR1 MNHNS, CDR2 SASEGT. Unmatched junction bases numbered 9, after V lost 8 bases and J lost 5 bases. This CDR3 contains 15 residues. CDR3 in DNA: TGTGCCAGCCGCAAATCCGGGACAGGGGATCAGCCCCAGCATTTT. Protein sequence: CASRKSGTGDQPQHF.